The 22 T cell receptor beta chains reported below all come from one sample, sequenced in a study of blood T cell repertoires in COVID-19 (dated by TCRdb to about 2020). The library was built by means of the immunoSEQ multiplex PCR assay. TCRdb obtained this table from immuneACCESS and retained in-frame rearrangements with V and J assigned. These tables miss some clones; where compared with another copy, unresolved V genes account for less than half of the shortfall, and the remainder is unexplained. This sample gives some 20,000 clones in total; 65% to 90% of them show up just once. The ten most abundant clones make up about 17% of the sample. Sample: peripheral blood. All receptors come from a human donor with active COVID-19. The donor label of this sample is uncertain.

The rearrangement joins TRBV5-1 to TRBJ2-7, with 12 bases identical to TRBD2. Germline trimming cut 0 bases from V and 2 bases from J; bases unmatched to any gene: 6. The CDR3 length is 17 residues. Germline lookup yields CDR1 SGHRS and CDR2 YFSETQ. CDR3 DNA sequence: TGCGCCAGCAGCTTGGGACTAGCGGGGGTTACTGCCTACGAGCAGTACTTC. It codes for CASSLGLAGVTAYEQYF.

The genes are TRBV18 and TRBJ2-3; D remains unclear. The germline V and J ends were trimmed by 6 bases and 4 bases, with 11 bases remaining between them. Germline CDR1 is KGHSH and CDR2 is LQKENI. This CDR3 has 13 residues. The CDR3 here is CASSPPPADTQYF. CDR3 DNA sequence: TGTGCCAGCTCTCCCCCCCCAGCAGATACGCAGTATTTT.

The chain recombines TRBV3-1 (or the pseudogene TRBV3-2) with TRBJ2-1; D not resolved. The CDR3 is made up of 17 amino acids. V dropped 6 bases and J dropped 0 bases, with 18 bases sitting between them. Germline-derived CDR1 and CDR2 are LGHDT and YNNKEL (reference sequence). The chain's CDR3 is CASSPKLWRSSYNEQFF. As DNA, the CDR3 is TGTGCCAGCAGTCCAAAGCTCTGGAGAAGCTCCTACAATGAGCAGTTCTTC.

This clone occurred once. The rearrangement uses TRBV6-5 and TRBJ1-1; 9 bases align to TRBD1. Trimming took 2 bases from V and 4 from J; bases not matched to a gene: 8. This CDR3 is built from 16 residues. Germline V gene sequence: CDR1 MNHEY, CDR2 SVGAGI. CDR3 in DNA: TGTGCCAGCAGTTACGACACAGGGGGCGCGGGCACTGAAGCTTTCTTT. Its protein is CASSYDTGGAGTEAFF.

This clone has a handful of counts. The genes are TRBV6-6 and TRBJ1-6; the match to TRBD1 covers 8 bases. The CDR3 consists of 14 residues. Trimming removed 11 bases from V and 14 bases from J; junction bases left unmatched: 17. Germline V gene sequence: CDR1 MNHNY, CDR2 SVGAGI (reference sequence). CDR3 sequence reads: CAAGRQGARDALHF. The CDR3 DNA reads TGTGCCGCGGGCAGGCAGGGGGCCCGGGATGCCCTCCACTTT.

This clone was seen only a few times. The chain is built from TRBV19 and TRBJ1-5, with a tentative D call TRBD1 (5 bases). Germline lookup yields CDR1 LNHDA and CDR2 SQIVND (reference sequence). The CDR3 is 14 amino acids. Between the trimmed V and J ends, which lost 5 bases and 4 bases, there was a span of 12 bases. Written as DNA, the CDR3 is TGTGCCAGTAGTTTCCAGGGTGATAATCAGCCCCAGCATTTT. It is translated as CASSFQGDNQPQHF.

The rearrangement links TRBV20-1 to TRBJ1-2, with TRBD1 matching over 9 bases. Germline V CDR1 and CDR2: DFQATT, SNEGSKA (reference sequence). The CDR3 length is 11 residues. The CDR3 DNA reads TGCGGGGGACAGGGAGATTATGGCTACACCTTC. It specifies CGGQGDYGYTF.

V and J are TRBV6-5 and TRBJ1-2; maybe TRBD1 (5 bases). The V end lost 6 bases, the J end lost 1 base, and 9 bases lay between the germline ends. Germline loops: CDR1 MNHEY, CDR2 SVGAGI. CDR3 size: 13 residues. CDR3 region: CASRMTVNYGYTF. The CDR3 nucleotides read TGTGCCAGCAGAATGACAGTTAACTATGGCTACACCTTC.

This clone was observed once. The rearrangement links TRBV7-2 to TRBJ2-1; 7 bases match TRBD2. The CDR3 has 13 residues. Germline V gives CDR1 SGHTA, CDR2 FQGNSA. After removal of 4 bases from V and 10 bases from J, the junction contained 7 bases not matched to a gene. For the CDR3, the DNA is TGTGCCAGCAGCTCGGCCGGACTAGGGGAGCAGTTCTTC. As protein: CASSSAGLGEQFF.

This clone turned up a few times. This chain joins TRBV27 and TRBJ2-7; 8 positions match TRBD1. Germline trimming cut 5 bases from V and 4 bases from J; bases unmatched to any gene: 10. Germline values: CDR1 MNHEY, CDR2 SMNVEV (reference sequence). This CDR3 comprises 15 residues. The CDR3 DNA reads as TGTGCCAGCAGTCCCCGGAGACAGGGGAGGTACGAGCAGTACTTC. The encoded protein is CASSPRRQGRYEQYF.

The CDR3 DNA is TGCAGCGTTGTCGTCGGGACAGGGCGTTTCGAGCAGTACTTC. This encodes CSVVVGTGRFEQYF. The V call is TRBV29-1, the J call TRBJ2-7, with 9 bases aligning to TRBD1. The CDR3 extends over 14 amino acids. CDR1 is SQVTM, CDR2 ANQGSEA, per germline. Losses at the gene ends were 4 bases for V and 6 bases for J; bases not matched to a gene: 10.

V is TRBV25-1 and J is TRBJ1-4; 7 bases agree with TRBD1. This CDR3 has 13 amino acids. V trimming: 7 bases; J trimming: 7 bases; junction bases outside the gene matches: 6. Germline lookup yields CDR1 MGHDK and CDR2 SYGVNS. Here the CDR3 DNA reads TGTGCCAGCAAGGGGGCTTTAGGTGAAAAACTGTTTTTT. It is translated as CASKGALGEKLFF.

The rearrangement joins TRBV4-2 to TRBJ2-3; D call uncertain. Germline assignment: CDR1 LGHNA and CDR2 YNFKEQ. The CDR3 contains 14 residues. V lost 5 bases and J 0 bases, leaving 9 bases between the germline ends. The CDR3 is CASSSDGSTDTQYF. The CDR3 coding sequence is TGTGCCAGCAGCTCCGACGGGAGCACAGATACGCAGTATTTT.

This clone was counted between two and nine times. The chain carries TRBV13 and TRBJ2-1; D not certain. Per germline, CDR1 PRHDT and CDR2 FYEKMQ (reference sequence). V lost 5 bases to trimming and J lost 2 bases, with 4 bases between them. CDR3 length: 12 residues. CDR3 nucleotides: TGTGCCAGCAGCCTAACCTACAATGAGCAGTTCTTC. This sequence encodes CASSLTYNEQFF.

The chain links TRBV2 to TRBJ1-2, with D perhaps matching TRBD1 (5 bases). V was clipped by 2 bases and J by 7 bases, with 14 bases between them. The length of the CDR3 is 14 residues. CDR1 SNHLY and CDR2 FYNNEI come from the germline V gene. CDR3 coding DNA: TGTGCCAGCAGTGAATACGGCATAGGGGTTGGCTACACCTTC. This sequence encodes CASSEYGIGVGYTF.

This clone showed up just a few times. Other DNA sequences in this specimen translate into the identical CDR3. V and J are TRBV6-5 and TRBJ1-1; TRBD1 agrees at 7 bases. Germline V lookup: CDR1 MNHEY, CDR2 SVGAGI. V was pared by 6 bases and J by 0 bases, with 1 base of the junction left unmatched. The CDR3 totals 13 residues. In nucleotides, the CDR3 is TGTGCCAGCAGAACAGGGGTGAACACTGAAGCTTTCTTT. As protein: CASRTGVNTEAFF.

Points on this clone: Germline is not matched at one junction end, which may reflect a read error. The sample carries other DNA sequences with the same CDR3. The CDR3 region is CASSLGGGTYEQYF. The CDR3 DNA sequence: TGTGCCAGCAGTTTGGGGGGCGGAACCTACGAGCAGTACTTC. This rearrangement joins TRBV5-4 to TRBJ2-7; D may correspond to TRBD1 or TRBD2 (6 bases each). The CDR3 loop spans 14 amino acids. Germline CDR1 SGHNT, CDR2 YYREEE (reference sequence).

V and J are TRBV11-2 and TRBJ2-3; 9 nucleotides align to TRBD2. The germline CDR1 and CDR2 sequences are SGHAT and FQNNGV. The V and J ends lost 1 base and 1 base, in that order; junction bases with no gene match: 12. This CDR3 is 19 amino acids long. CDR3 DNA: TGTGCCAGCAGCTTAGGCGCCAGCGGGGGGTATAAGGGCACAGATACGCAGTATTTT. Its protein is CASSLGASGGYKGTDTQYF.

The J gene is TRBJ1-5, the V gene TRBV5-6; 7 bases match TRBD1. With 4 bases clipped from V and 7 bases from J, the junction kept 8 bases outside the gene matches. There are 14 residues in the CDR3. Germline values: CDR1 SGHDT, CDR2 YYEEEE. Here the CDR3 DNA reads TGTGCCAGCAGCCGTGGGACAGTTAGCCAGCCCCAGCATTTT. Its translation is CASSRGTVSQPQHF.

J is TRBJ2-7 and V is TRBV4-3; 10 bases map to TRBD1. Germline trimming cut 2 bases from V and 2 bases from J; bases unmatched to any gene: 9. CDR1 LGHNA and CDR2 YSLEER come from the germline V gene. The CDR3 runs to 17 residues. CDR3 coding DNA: TGCGCCAGCAGCCAATTCTTCGCGGGACAGGGGACCTACGAGCAGTACTTC. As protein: CASSQFFAGQGTYEQYF.

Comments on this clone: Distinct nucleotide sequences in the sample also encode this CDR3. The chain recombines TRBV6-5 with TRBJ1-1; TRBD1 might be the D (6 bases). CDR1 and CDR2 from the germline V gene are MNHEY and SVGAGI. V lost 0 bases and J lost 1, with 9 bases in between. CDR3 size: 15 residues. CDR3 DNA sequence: TGTGCCAGCAGTTACTCGGCCAGGGGGAACACTGAAGCTTTCTTT. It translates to CASSYSARGNTEAFF.

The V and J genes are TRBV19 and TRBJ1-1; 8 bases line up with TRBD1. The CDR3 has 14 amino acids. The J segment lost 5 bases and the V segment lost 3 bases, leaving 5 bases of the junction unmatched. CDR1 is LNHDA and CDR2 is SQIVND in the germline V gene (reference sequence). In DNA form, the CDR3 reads TGTGCCAGTAGTATGCAGGGGGCGTTTACTGAAGCTTTCTTT. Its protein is CASSMQGAFTEAFF. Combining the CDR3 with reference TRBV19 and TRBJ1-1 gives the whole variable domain DGGITQSPKYLFRKEGQNVTLSCEQNLNHDAMYWYRQDPGQGLRLIYYSQIVNDFQKGDIAEGYSVSREKKESFPLTVTSAQKNPTAFYLCASSMQGAFTEAFFGQGTRLTVV.